This TCR beta chain was observed in a study of blood T cell repertoires in COVID-19. Study context: COVID-19 samples from acute and convalescent phases originated in the United States, Italy and Spain. Sample material is recorded as cDNA or gDNA derived from T cells, B-cell-depleted T cells, or PBMCs.

As originally analysed: Estimation of nucleated cell counts relied on the amplification of reference gene primers. Some clones are missing from TCRdb's copy, which holds only in-frame ones; the method was immunoSEQ multiplex PCR. The DNA was the basis for D and trimming; V, J and clone size are from that table. The table includes around 180,000 clones, around 85% detected once. This receptor was obtained from a woman older than 75 with acute or convalescent COVID-19. The sequencing input was peripheral blood.

The CDR3 loop is CASSQDRMRTLQETQYF. CDR3 DNA: TGTGCCAGCAGCCAAGATAGGATGAGGACTTTGCAAGAGACCCAGTACTTC. J is TRBJ2-5 and V is TRBV3-1 (or the pseudogene TRBV3-2), with D possibly TRBD2 on 5 matching bases. Germline lookup yields CDR1 LGHDT and CDR2 YNNKEL (reference sequence). The CDR3 extends over 17 amino acids. The germline V and J ends were trimmed by 0 bases and 2 bases, with 16 bases remaining between them.